The 26 T cell receptor beta chains listed next were all sequenced from one sample in a study of radiation and T cells in renal cell carcinoma. Profiling relied on immunoSEQ multiplex PCR, and the TCRdb table lists in-frame clones only, not all of them. The sample carries tens of thousands of clones, around 80% recorded once. Time point: baseline pretreatment blood. The treatment denotes: 15 Gy SBRT to primary tumor, nephrectomy 4 weeks later. Material: blood, obtained from a patient whose treatment included radiotherapy and nephrectomy. These receptors were obtained from a man in his sixties with renal cell carcinoma.

The J gene is TRBJ2-7, the V gene TRBV12-5; maybe TRBD1 (6 bases). Germline assignment: CDR1 LGHNT and CDR2 FRNRAP. The V and J ends lost 4 bases and 3 bases respectively, with 13 bases between them. CDR3 length: 14 residues. The CDR3 nucleotides read TGTGCTAGTGGTTATACAGGGAGAGGCTACGAGCAGTACTTC. Its translation: CASGYTGRGYEQYF.

This clone appeared a single time. The chain uses TRBV6-6 and TRBJ1-1; D unresolved. With 3 bases removed from V and 3 bases from J, the gap between germline ends came to 17 bases. CDR3 length: 16 residues. The V gene's germline CDR1 is MNHNY and CDR2 SVGAGI (reference sequence). The CDR3 sequence is CASSYSTGRKDTEAFF. In nucleotides, the CDR3 is TGTGCCAGCAGTTATTCGACCGGACGTAAGGACACTGAAGCTTTCTTT.

The chain employs TRBV7-9 and TRBJ1-2; D possibly corresponds to TRBD1 (6 bases). Per germline, CDR1 SEHNR and CDR2 FQNEAQ (reference sequence). The CDR3 is made up of 16 amino acids. Between the trimmed V and J ends, which lost 4 bases and 5 bases, there was a span of 20 bases. The CDR3 nucleotides read TGTGCCAGCAGCTCCCCAGGGGCCAGCGAACGATATGGCTACACCTTC. It translates to CASSSPGASERYGYTF. Variable domain in full (rest from reference TRBV7-9 and TRBJ1-2): DTGVSQNPRHKITKRGQNVTFRCDPISEHNRLYWYRQTLGQGPEFLTYFQNEAQLEKSRLLSDRFSAERPKGSFSTLEIQRTEQGDSAMYLCASSSPGASERYGYTFGSGTRLTVV.

V and J are TRBV29-1 and TRBJ2-5; weak D call: TRBD2 (7 bases). In germline, CDR1 is SQVTM, CDR2 ANQGSEA. The CDR3 spans 15 residues. Trimming pared 4 bases from V and 2 bases from J, leaving 17 bases between. The CDR3 sequence is CSVGGGASGQETQYF. The CDR3 DNA reads TGCAGCGTTGGAGGGGGGGCAAGTGGGCAAGAGACCCAGTACTTC.

This clone showed up just a few times. The V call is TRBV27, the J call TRBJ1-2; the match to TRBD1 covers 9 bases. Germline values: CDR1 MNHEY, CDR2 SMNVEV (reference sequence). Unmatched junction bases numbered 9, after V lost 5 bases and J lost 8 bases. There are 14 residues in the CDR3. CDR3 protein: CASSRGDRVGGYTF. The CDR3 nucleotides are TGTGCCAGCAGTAGGGGGGACAGGGTCGGAGGCTACACCTTC.

The V call is TRBV6-5, the J call TRBJ1-2; D might be TRBD1 (6 bases). Trimming removed 3 bases from V and 2 bases from J, with 7 bases in between. The CDR3 covers 13 residues. Germline lookup yields CDR1 MNHEY and CDR2 SVGAGI. The CDR3 nucleotides read TGTGCCAGCAGTTATACAGGGAACTATGGCTACACCTTC. Its protein product is CASSYTGNYGYTF.

This clone was counted a few times. V gene TRBV2 combines with J gene TRBJ1-1, with TRBD1 as a possible D gene (5 bases). Germline values: CDR1 SNHLY, CDR2 FYNNEI. With 5 bases removed from V and 0 bases from J, the gap between germline ends came to 10 bases. The CDR3 covers 14 residues. CDR3 bases: TGTGCCAGCAGTCGGGACGGGCTGAACACTGAAGCTTTCTTT. Its protein product is CASSRDGLNTEAFF.

J is TRBJ1-4 and V is TRBV30, with 7 bases matching TRBD1. V lost 8 bases, J lost 7 bases, and 13 bases stayed unmatched. The CDR3 sequence is 14 residues long. CDR1 is GTSNPN and CDR2 is SVGIG in the germline V gene (reference sequence). As DNA, the CDR3 is TGTGCCGGAAACAAAAGGGGGCTTGGTGAAAAACTGTTTTTT. It is translated as CAGNKRGLGEKLFF.

The rearrangement links TRBV4-1 to TRBJ1-3, with unresolved D. Trimming stripped 9 bases from V and 6 bases from J, with 15 bases between. The CDR3 extends over 13 amino acids. Germline V gene lookup returns CDR1 MGHRA and CDR2 YSYEKL. The CDR3 region has the DNA TGCGCCAGGTGGGGTCTCAGAGAAAACACCATATATTTT. Encoded protein: CARWGLRENTIYF.

The chain employs TRBV19 and TRBJ2-5; D is ambiguous. Germline lookup yields CDR1 LNHDA and CDR2 SQIVND (reference sequence). The CDR3 has 15 amino acids. Trimming stripped 1 base from V and 4 bases from J, with 13 bases between. The CDR3 bases are TGTGCCAGTAGTATAGGAATCTCCTCGGGAGAGACCCAGTACTTC. Translated, it gives CASSIGISSGETQYF.

The V gene is TRBV13, the J gene TRBJ2-1; TRBD1 matches at 7 bases. V lost 5 bases, J lost 5 bases, and 3 bases stayed unmatched. The germline V gene encodes CDR1 PRHDT and CDR2 FYEKMQ (reference sequence). The CDR3 runs 13 residues. The CDR3 loop is CASSLGQHNEQFF. The CDR3 DNA is TGTGCCAGCAGCCTGGGACAGCACAATGAGCAGTTCTTC.

About this clone: One end of the junction does not line up with germline, which may come from a read error. The genes are TRBV10-3 and TRBJ2-1; tentative D call: TRBD1 (6 bases). The V gene's germline CDR1 is ENHRY and CDR2 SYGVKD. The CDR3 contains 16 residues. DNA of the CDR3: TGTGCCATCAGTGAGTCCGCACAGGGATTTTACAGTGAGCAGTTCTTC. It specifies CAISESAQGFYSEQFF.

The chain couples TRBV2 to TRBJ1-5; perhaps TRBD1 as D (5 bases). The CDR3 is 15 amino acids. Looked up from germline, CDR1 is SNHLY and CDR2 is FYNNEI. Trimming removed 6 bases at V and 10 bases at J, with 22 bases between. In nucleotides, the CDR3 is TGTGCCAGCAGAGAAAGGGACTTCTCTAATTTCCCCCAGCATTTT. This codes for CASRERDFSNFPQHF.

The chain couples TRBV28 to TRBJ1-4; D is unclear. The CDR3 contains 13 residues. Germline V gene sequence: CDR1 MDHEN, CDR2 SYDVKM. Trimming took 1 base from V and 8 from J, leaving 8 bases between them. CDR3 residues: CASSLYGLEKLFF. CDR3 nucleotides: TGTGCCAGCAGTTTATACGGTTTAGAAAAACTGTTTTTT.

This sequence joins TRBV7-3 and TRBJ2-2; D is unclear. This CDR3 contains 14 residues. V was shortened by 5 bases and J by 1 base, with 8 bases between the two germline ends. Germline loops: CDR1 SGHTA, CDR2 FQGTGA. The DNA of the CDR3 is TGTGCCAGCAGCCCAAACGAGAACACCGGGGAGCTGTTTTTT. It translates to CASSPNENTGELFF.

The chain links TRBV7-2 to TRBJ1-1, with D tentatively TRBD1 (6 bases). V lost 5 bases to trimming and J lost 1 base, with 11 bases between them. The germline V gene encodes CDR1 SGHTA and CDR2 FQGNSA. The CDR3 length is 14 residues. CDR3: CASSLSRGNTEAFF. CDR3 bases: TGTGCCAGCAGCCTAAGCAGGGGGAACACTGAAGCTTTCTTT.

This clone was observed a few times. The V gene is TRBV6-5, the J gene TRBJ1-1; 10 bases map to TRBD1. The V gene end was trimmed by 6 bases and the J gene end by 6 bases; junction bases not matched to a gene: 7. There are 14 residues in the CDR3. The germline gives CDR1 MNHEY, CDR2 SVGAGI. The CDR3 nucleotides read TGTGCCAGCAGGACCGGGACAGGGGTTTCTGAAGCTTTCTTT. It translates to CASRTGTGVSEAFF.

The chain combines TRBV7-2 with TRBJ2-4; D gene ambiguous. Trimming pared 6 bases from V and 1 base from J, leaving 13 bases between. In germline, CDR1 is SGHTA, CDR2 FQGNSA. The CDR3 has 15 amino acids. CDR3 DNA sequence: TGTGCCAGCAGTTATCCCCTGGGGGCCAAAAACATTCAGTACTTC. This codes for CASSYPLGAKNIQYF.

This clone showed up just a few times. This sequence joins TRBV19 and TRBJ1-2; tentatively, D is TRBD1 (6 bases). Trimming shortened V by 3 bases and J by 6 bases, and 17 bases separated the two germline ends. CDR3 size: 15 residues. Germline CDR1 and CDR2: LNHDA and SQIVND (reference sequence). CDR3 DNA sequence: TGTGCCAGTAGTATCCGGAACGCCGGGACACATGGCTACACCTTC. The encoded protein is CASSIRNAGTHGYTF.

V usage is TRBV2 and J usage is TRBJ2-5; 7 bases align to TRBD1. This CDR3 has 14 amino acids. In germline, CDR1 is SNHLY, CDR2 FYNNEI. The CDR3 protein is CVTRKGAIQETQYF. The CDR3 DNA sequence: TGTGTAACACGAAAGGGGGCGATCCAAGAGACCCAGTACTTC.

The chain uses TRBV29-1 and TRBJ2-5, with 8 positions matching TRBD1. V lost 4 bases to trimming and J lost 1 base; unmatched junction nucleotides: 8. The germline V gene has CDR1 SQVTM and CDR2 ANQGSEA. The CDR3 has 15 residues. In nucleotides, the CDR3 is TGCAGCGTTGGGGGGTACAGGGGGTCCCAAGAGACCCAGTACTTC. Translated, it gives CSVGGYRGSQETQYF.

The chain links TRBV7-9 to TRBJ2-2, with 10 bases lining up with TRBD2. J gave up 4 bases and V 5 bases, and 7 bases lay outside the gene matches. The length of the CDR3 is 16 residues. CDR1 and CDR2 from the germline V gene are SEHNR and FQNEAQ (reference sequence). This chain's CDR3 is CASSLPASGGTGELFF. In DNA form, the CDR3 reads TGTGCCAGCAGCCTTCCGGCTAGCGGGGGCACCGGGGAGCTGTTTTTT.

V is TRBV7-6 and J is TRBJ2-3, with D unresolved. V lost 8 bases to trimming and J lost 4 bases, with 16 bases between them. Germline CDR1 reads SGHVS; CDR2 reads FNYEAQ. CDR3 length: 14 amino acids. The chain's CDR3 is CASGRVSGADTQYF. CDR3 DNA: TGTGCCAGCGGAAGGGTCTCGGGTGCAGATACGCAGTATTTT.

This clone was seen a few times. The genes are TRBV28 and TRBJ2-7; TRBD1 might be the D (6 bases). The V gene's germline CDR1 is MDHEN and CDR2 SYDVKM. This CDR3 region has 13 residues. The CDR3 DNA follows: TGTGCCAGCAGCCGCCCCCAGGGGCTAGATGAGTCCGTC. The encoded protein is CASSRPQGLDESV.

The rearrangement joins TRBV7-9 to TRBJ2-7; 10 bases are a match to TRBD2. Germline-derived CDR1 and CDR2 are SEHNR and FQNEAQ (reference sequence). With 3 bases clipped from V and 0 bases from J, the junction kept 8 bases outside the gene matches. The CDR3 spans 17 residues. CDR3 loop: CASSLGGLAAGSYEQYV. The CDR3 DNA reads as TGTGCCAGCAGCTTGGGCGGACTAGCGGCCGGCTCCTACGAGCAGTACGTC.

The rearrangement uses TRBV11-2 and TRBJ2-3, with 10 bases aligning to TRBD2. The CDR3 is made up of 15 amino acids. CDR1 and CDR2 from the germline V gene are SGHAT and FQNNGV. V trimming: 5 bases; J trimming: 6 bases; junction bases outside the gene matches: 8. The CDR3 sequence: CASSPLAGALDTQYF. CDR3 coding DNA: TGTGCCAGCAGCCCCCTAGCGGGAGCATTGGATACGCAGTATTTT. The full variable domain, completed using reference TRBV11-2 and TRBJ2-3, is EAGVAQSPRYKIIEKRQSVAFWCNPISGHATLYWYQQILGQGPKLLIQFQNNGVVDDSQLPKDRFSAERLKGVDSTLKIQPAKLEDSAVYLCASSPLAGALDTQYFGPGTRLTVL.